This TCR beta chain was retrieved from a study of sequential checkpoint blockade in melanoma. At the level of the study: Arm A got nivolumab then ipilimumab; arm B the reverse, 1:1.

Some clones are missing from TCRdb's copy, which holds only in-frame ones; the method was immunoSEQ multiplex PCR. The table lists 40,000 or so clones, more than 80% of them singletons. Treatment defined: randomized to nivolumab then ipilimumab (arm A) or the reverse (arm B). Patients had received no earlier DNA-damaging chemotherapy. V was shortened by 8 bases and J by 8 bases, with 11 bases between the two germline ends. The germline V gene encodes CDR1 SEHNR and CDR2 FQNEAQ (reference sequence). The CDR3 sequence is 11 residues long. This chain joins TRBV7-9 and TRBJ2-3; tentative D call: TRBD2 (6 bases). This TCR was sampled from a human donor with melanoma. The sequenced sample was CD8+ T cells sorted from blood (inferred from file names), obtained from a patient given nivolumab and ipilimumab in sequence. CDR3 in amino acids: CASLLGGTQYF. CDR3 DNA sequence: TGTGCCAGCCTTTTGGGGGGTACGCAGTATTTT.